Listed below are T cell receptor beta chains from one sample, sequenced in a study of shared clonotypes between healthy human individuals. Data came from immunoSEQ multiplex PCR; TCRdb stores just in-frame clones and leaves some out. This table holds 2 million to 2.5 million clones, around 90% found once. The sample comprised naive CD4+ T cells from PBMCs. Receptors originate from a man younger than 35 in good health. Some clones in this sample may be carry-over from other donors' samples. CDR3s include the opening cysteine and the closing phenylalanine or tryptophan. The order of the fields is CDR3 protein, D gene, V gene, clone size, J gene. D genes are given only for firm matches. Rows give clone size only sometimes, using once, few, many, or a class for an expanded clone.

CDR3aa: CASSPTGGNYGYTF
d_gene: TRBD1
v_gene: TRBV7-9
abundance: NA
j_gene: TRBJ1-2

CDR3aa: CASSRPGTDTQYF
d_gene: NA
v_gene: TRBV5-4
abundance: NA
j_gene: TRBJ2-3

CDR3aa: CAWSAHRGTYNEQFF
d_gene: TRBD1
v_gene: TRBV30
abundance: NA
j_gene: TRBJ2-1

CDR3aa: CASSLGEDQYF
d_gene: NA
v_gene: TRBV5-6
abundance: NA
j_gene: TRBJ2-5

CDR3aa: CASSTGQGWNTEAFF
d_gene: TRBD1
v_gene: TRBV19
abundance: once
j_gene: TRBJ1-1

CDR3aa: CSVDGQGYEQYF
d_gene: NA
v_gene: TRBV29-1
abundance: NA
j_gene: TRBJ2-7

CDR3aa: CASGGRTNEKLFF
d_gene: NA
v_gene: TRBV19
abundance: NA
j_gene: TRBJ1-4

CDR3aa: CASSLEGTVSIQTQYF
d_gene: TRBD1
v_gene: TRBV7-2
abundance: NA
j_gene: TRBJ2-5

CDR3aa: CASSFGQARNEKLFF
d_gene: TRBD1
v_gene: TRBV5-1
abundance: NA
j_gene: TRBJ1-4

CDR3aa: CASSTGGRVHTDTQYF
d_gene: NA
v_gene: TRBV9
abundance: NA
j_gene: TRBJ2-3

CDR3aa: CASSRNTEAFF
d_gene: NA
v_gene: TRBV28
abundance: few
j_gene: TRBJ1-1

CDR3aa: CASSQDEGGDKQGNQPQHF
d_gene: NA
v_gene: TRBV14
abundance: NA
j_gene: TRBJ1-5

CDR3aa: CAWRAYRGANEKLFF
d_gene: NA
v_gene: TRBV30
abundance: NA
j_gene: TRBJ1-4

CDR3aa: CASTPTITGTTGELFF
d_gene: NA
v_gene: TRBV7-9
abundance: NA
j_gene: TRBJ2-2

CDR3aa: CASSLTSGRSNQPQHF
d_gene: NA
v_gene: TRBV6-6
abundance: once
j_gene: TRBJ1-5

CDR3aa: CASSPPGWSSYEQYF
d_gene: NA
v_gene: TRBV18
abundance: once
j_gene: TRBJ2-7

CDR3aa: CASSYSTRGGSGGYTF
d_gene: TRBD1
v_gene: TRBV6-5
abundance: NA
j_gene: TRBJ1-2

CDR3aa: CASSSLAGEQYF
d_gene: TRBD2
v_gene: TRBV18
abundance: NA
j_gene: TRBJ2-7

CDR3aa: CSASIAYEQFF
d_gene: NA
v_gene: TRBV20-1
abundance: NA
j_gene: TRBJ2-1

CDR3aa: CASSSGGSEAFF
d_gene: NA
v_gene: TRBV5-1
abundance: NA
j_gene: TRBJ1-1

CDR3aa: CSVEGLRVAFF
d_gene: NA
v_gene: TRBV29-1
abundance: NA
j_gene: TRBJ1-1

CDR3aa: CASSLIGQQRADTQYF
d_gene: NA
v_gene: TRBV7-3
abundance: NA
j_gene: TRBJ2-3

CDR3aa: CASSLSAGGSQPQHF
d_gene: TRBD1
v_gene: TRBV28
abundance: NA
j_gene: TRBJ1-5

CDR3aa: CASTQPSGNTIYF
d_gene: NA
v_gene: TRBV28
abundance: few
j_gene: TRBJ1-3

CDR3aa: CASSLGSARGTYEQYF
d_gene: NA
v_gene: TRBV7-8
abundance: NA
j_gene: TRBJ2-7

CDR3aa: CASRNDQPQHF
d_gene: NA
v_gene: TRBV28
abundance: NA
j_gene: TRBJ1-5

CDR3aa: CASRSPSSYNEQFF
d_gene: NA
v_gene: TRBV28
abundance: NA
j_gene: TRBJ2-1

CDR3aa: CASSPRGGQWSDTQYF
d_gene: TRBD2
v_gene: TRBV27
abundance: NA
j_gene: TRBJ2-3

CDR3aa: CASSGRTMGETQYF
d_gene: NA
v_gene: TRBV2
abundance: NA
j_gene: TRBJ2-5

CDR3aa: CARLRDRGGTGELFF
d_gene: TRBD1
v_gene: TRBV6-1
abundance: NA
j_gene: TRBJ2-2

CDR3aa: CASAVEGRVGYGYTF
d_gene: NA
v_gene: TRBV2
abundance: NA
j_gene: TRBJ1-2

CDR3aa: CASSLRLEETQYF
d_gene: NA
v_gene: TRBV7-7
abundance: NA
j_gene: TRBJ2-5

CDR3aa: CASSPRTSAGQETQYF
d_gene: TRBD2
v_gene: TRBV5-1
abundance: once
j_gene: TRBJ2-5

CDR3aa: CASGDRGPDTQYF
d_gene: TRBD1
v_gene: TRBV9
abundance: NA
j_gene: TRBJ2-3

CDR3aa: CASSYSRIQETQYF
d_gene: NA
v_gene: TRBV6-5
abundance: NA
j_gene: TRBJ2-5

CDR3aa: CASSLEGGHSNQPQHF
d_gene: NA
v_gene: TRBV27
abundance: NA
j_gene: TRBJ1-5

CDR3aa: CASRPLFAGVTDTQYF
d_gene: TRBD2
v_gene: TRBV5-1
abundance: NA
j_gene: TRBJ2-3

CDR3aa: CASSPGGMGNQPQHF
d_gene: TRBD1
v_gene: TRBV28
abundance: once
j_gene: TRBJ1-5

CDR3aa: CASSRVAEPYEQYF
d_gene: NA
v_gene: TRBV19
abundance: NA
j_gene: TRBJ2-7

CDR3aa: CASSQSQTSGMVRELFF
d_gene: TRBD2
v_gene: TRBV4-3
abundance: NA
j_gene: TRBJ2-2

CDR3aa: CASSQDDIGGADTQYF
d_gene: NA
v_gene: TRBV2
abundance: NA
j_gene: TRBJ2-3

CDR3aa: CASSAPSGTDTGELFF
d_gene: TRBD2
v_gene: TRBV5-1
abundance: NA
j_gene: TRBJ2-2

CDR3aa: CASYLRWREHTPEQFF
d_gene: NA
v_gene: TRBV28
abundance: NA
j_gene: TRBJ2-1

CDR3aa: CASSLRLASSYNEQFF
d_gene: TRBD2
v_gene: TRBV7-2
abundance: NA
j_gene: TRBJ2-1

CDR3aa: CASSVGVRGEGYTF
d_gene: TRBD1
v_gene: TRBV9
abundance: NA
j_gene: TRBJ1-2

CDR3aa: CASSVSGLNEQFF
d_gene: NA
v_gene: TRBV9
abundance: NA
j_gene: TRBJ2-1

CDR3aa: CASSVGIAENTGELFF
d_gene: NA
v_gene: TRBV9
abundance: NA
j_gene: TRBJ2-2

CDR3aa: CASSLGRGTYEQYF
d_gene: NA
v_gene: TRBV7-9
abundance: NA
j_gene: TRBJ2-7

CDR3aa: CASGRMTNTGELFF
d_gene: NA
v_gene: TRBV2
abundance: NA
j_gene: TRBJ2-2

CDR3aa: CASSLSGQGGNNEQFF
d_gene: TRBD1
v_gene: TRBV19
abundance: NA
j_gene: TRBJ2-1

CDR3aa: CASSRTGAGPYEQYF
d_gene: NA
v_gene: TRBV19
abundance: NA
j_gene: TRBJ2-7

CDR3aa: CASSLPGVVYEQYF
d_gene: NA
v_gene: TRBV5-1
abundance: once
j_gene: TRBJ2-7

CDR3aa: CASSSQSLYFYEQYF
d_gene: NA
v_gene: TRBV27
abundance: NA
j_gene: TRBJ2-7

CDR3aa: CASRETGDPLYNEQFF
d_gene: TRBD1
v_gene: TRBV6-1
abundance: NA
j_gene: TRBJ2-1

CDR3aa: CASRQTQNEKLFF
d_gene: NA
v_gene: TRBV28
abundance: NA
j_gene: TRBJ1-4

CDR3aa: CASSRDREQETQYF
d_gene: TRBD1
v_gene: TRBV5-1
abundance: NA
j_gene: TRBJ2-5

CDR3aa: CASSFSAGGSYEQYF
d_gene: NA
v_gene: TRBV9
abundance: NA
j_gene: TRBJ2-7